These 5 T cell receptor beta chains came from one sample sequenced in a study of blood T cell repertoires in COVID-19 (dated by TCRdb to about 2020). Receptors were amplified or captured by the immunoSEQ multiplex PCR assay. TCRdb provides this immuneACCESS table in a form limited to in-frame rearrangements. Some clones are lacking; in checked studies, under half of them reflect an unresolved V gene, and why the rest are absent is not known. Present in this sample are some 200,000 clones, almost 85% of which were seen just once. The leading ten clones occupy 6.9% of the sample. Sample: peripheral blood. Receptors originate from a human donor with acute or convalescent COVID-19. The donor label of this sample is uncertain.

This clone was seen a single time. The rearrangement uses TRBV12-3 or TRBV12-4 and TRBJ1-1; D unresolved. The V end lost 2 bases, the J end lost 1 base, and 5 bases lay between the germline ends. The CDR3 runs 13 residues. The CDR3: CASSLRENTEAFF. The CDR3 region has the DNA TGTGCCAGCAGTTTACGAGAGAACACTGAAGCTTTCTTT.

The V call is TRBV5-6, the J call TRBJ1-1; the D is unclear. V was pared by 3 bases and J by 1 base, with 16 bases between. Germline loops: CDR1 SGHDT, CDR2 YYEEEE. This CDR3 contains 16 residues. The CDR3 DNA sequence: TGTGCCAGCAGCTATACTACCGCGGGCTGGAACACTGAAGCTTTCTTT. This sequence encodes CASSYTTAGWNTEAFF. Full variable domain (outside the CDR3, taken from reference TRBV5-6 and TRBJ1-1): DAGVTQSPTHLIKTRGQQVTLRCSPKSGHDTVSWYQQALGQGPQFIFQYYEEEERQRGNFPDRFSGHQFPNYSSELNVNALLLGDSALYLCASSYTTAGWNTEAFFGQGTRLTVV.

V usage is TRBV15 and J usage is TRBJ2-1; 8 bases agree with TRBD1. Germline V gene data show CDR1 as LNHNV and CDR2 as YYDKDF (reference sequence). Unmatched junction bases numbered 7, after V lost 2 bases and J lost 4 bases. CDR3 length equals 16 residues. Written as DNA, the CDR3 is TGTGCCACCAGCAGATCTAGACAGGGGAAATACAATGAGCAGTTCTTC. It encodes CATSRSRQGKYNEQFF.

The V gene is TRBV10-3, the J gene TRBJ2-1; TRBD2 aligns across 9 bases. The CDR3 loop spans 13 amino acids. Germline loops: CDR1 ENHRY, CDR2 SYGVKD. V shed 7 bases, J shed 7 bases, and the junction held 5 bases outside the gene matches. The CDR3 DNA sequence: TGTGCCATCAATCAAGCGGGAGGAAATGAGCAGTTCTTC. The encoded protein is CAINQAGGNEQFF.

The chain has TRBV5-1 and TRBJ1-1, with 8 positions matching TRBD1. The V gene's germline CDR1 is SGHRS and CDR2 YFSETQ. This CDR3 spans 13 amino acids. V lost 5 bases and J lost 1; bases outside the gene matches: 1. CDR3 coding DNA: TGCGCCAGCAGTGGACAGGGGAACACTGAAGCTTTCTTT. Translated, it gives CASSGQGNTEAFF.